This T cell receptor (beta chain) was identified in a study of T cell responses to AZD1222 COVID-19 vaccine. Clones were sequenced by immunoSEQ multiplex PCR, and TCRdb holds only the in-frame ones, with some missing. The profile shows around 100,000 clones, around nine tenths of them singletons. The germline V gene encodes CDR1 LNHNV and CDR2 YYDKDF (reference sequence). The CDR3 is 19 residues long. V gave up 3 bases and J gave up 1 base; unmatched junction bases: 14. The rearrangement joins TRBV15 to TRBJ1-3; 8 nucleotides align to TRBD1. This receptor was taken from an adult in good health. The specimen comprised peripheral blood, sampled on day 0 of AZD1222 vaccination. CDR3 residues: CATSRNPRGLVLSGNTIYF. The DNA of the CDR3 is TGTGCCACCAGCAGGAACCCCAGGGGGCTCGTTTTATCTGGAAACACCATATATTTT.